One and the same sample provided the 19 T cell receptor beta chains below, sequenced in a study of blood T cell repertoires in COVID-19. Libraries were prepared by immunoSEQ multiplex PCR; TCRdb keeps only in-frame clonotypes and omits some of them. Of some 510,000 clones listed, roughly 90% are singletons. Material: PBMCs or T cells enriched from blood (not recorded which). Receptor source: a woman in her 40s who had recovered from COVID-19.

The CDR3 here is CASRGSLAGDSYNEQFF. The CDR3 coding sequence is TGTGCCAGCAGAGGTAGCCTAGCGGGGGACTCCTACAATGAGCAGTTCTTC. The chain links TRBV2 to TRBJ2-1; TRBD2 matches 10 bases. After removal of 6 bases from V and 0 bases from J, the junction contained 8 bases not matched to a gene. The CDR3 sequence is 17 residues long. CDR1 and CDR2 (germline): SNHLY, FYNNEI.

As for this clone: Distinct nucleotide sequences in the sample also encode this CDR3. This rearrangement joins TRBV3-1 (or the pseudogene TRBV3-2) to TRBJ1-2; a weak D match, TRBD1 (5 bases). This CDR3 region has 13 residues. Trimming pared 0 bases from V and 8 bases from J, leaving 10 bases between. Germline V lookup: CDR1 LGHDT, CDR2 YNNKEL (reference sequence). The CDR3 loop reads CASSQDLGVGYTF. The CDR3 nucleotides are TGTGCCAGCAGCCAAGATTTAGGGGTGGGCTACACCTTC.

J is TRBJ1-1 and V is TRBV5-6; D perhaps matches TRBD1 (5 bases). V lost 0 bases to trimming and J lost 7 bases, with 10 bases between them. The length of the CDR3 is 13 residues. The germline V gene has CDR1 SGHDT and CDR2 YYEEEE. The DNA for the CDR3 is TGTGCCAGCAGCTTGGGCCGGGGGTTTGAAGCTTTCTTT. It translates to CASSLGRGFEAFF.

The genes are TRBV5-6 and TRBJ2-7; 9 bases agree with TRBD1. The CDR3 length is 14 residues. Germline CDR1 reads SGHDT; CDR2 reads YYEEEE. The V and J ends lost 3 bases and 2 bases, in that order; junction bases with no gene match: 3. CDR3 sequence (DNA): TGTGCCAGCAGCTGGGACAGGGCGGCCTACGAGCAGTACTTC. Amino acid sequence: CASSWDRAAYEQYF.

The rearrangement uses TRBV19 and TRBJ2-5; 12 bases are shared with TRBD2. CDR1 and CDR2 (germline): LNHDA, SQIVND (reference sequence). The trim removed 3 bases at V and 1 base at J, leaving 6 bases unmatched. The CDR3 spans 17 residues. This chain's CDR3 is CASSIYGLAGIQETQYF. The CDR3 DNA sequence: TGTGCCAGTAGTATTTATGGACTAGCGGGGATCCAAGAGACCCAGTACTTC.

Note on this clone: The sample holds other DNA sequences that translate to the same CDR3. V is TRBV19 and J is TRBJ1-1; 9 nucleotides line up with TRBD1. The J segment lost 5 bases and the V segment lost 3 bases, leaving 4 bases of the junction unmatched. The V gene's germline CDR1 is LNHDA and CDR2 SQIVND (reference sequence). There are 14 residues in the CDR3. The CDR3 here is CASSIRQGGTEAFF. CDR3 nucleotide sequence: TGTGCCAGTAGTATTCGACAGGGGGGGACTGAAGCTTTCTTT.

The rearrangement uses TRBV4-3 and TRBJ2-1, with 7 bases fitting TRBD2. The V and J ends lost 2 bases and 7 bases, in that order; junction bases with no gene match: 11. The CDR3 totals 16 residues. CDR1 and CDR2 (germline): LGHNA, YSLEER. CDR3 nucleotide sequence: TGCGCCAGCAGCCAACTCCCAGCGGGGCTAGCTAATGAGCAGTTCTTC. As protein: CASSQLPAGLANEQFF.

The chain couples TRBV10-1 to TRBJ2-3; a possible D gene is TRBD2 (6 bases). Germline V lookup: CDR1 WNHNN, CDR2 SYGVQD (reference sequence). The CDR3 consists of 18 residues. Trimming stripped 4 bases from V and 2 bases from J, with 22 bases between. The CDR3: CASSGVADYRLLTDTQYF. CDR3 bases: TGCGCCAGCAGTGGGGTAGCGGACTACCGCTTGCTCACAGATACGCAGTATTTT.

The chain recombines TRBV5-6 with TRBJ2-4; weak D call: TRBD1 (6 bases). CDR3 size: 16 residues. Germline loops: CDR1 SGHDT, CDR2 YYEEEE. Trimming removed 4 bases from V and 0 bases from J, with 14 bases in between. CDR3: CASSPGTTRAKNIQYF. The DNA for the CDR3 is TGTGCCAGCAGCCCCGGGACAACTCGAGCCAAAAACATTCAGTACTTC. Using reference TRBV5-6 and TRBJ2-4 for the parts outside the CDR3, the full variable domain is DAGVTQSPTHLIKTRGQQVTLRCSPKSGHDTVSWYQQALGQGPQFIFQYYEEEERQRGNFPDRFSGHQFPNYSSELNVNALLLGDSALYLCASSPGTTRAKNIQYFGAGTRLSVL.

This clone has just one count. The chain recombines TRBV2 with TRBJ2-7; the match to TRBD1 covers 7 bases. The CDR3 covers 13 residues. CDR1 is SNHLY, CDR2 FYNNEI, per germline. With V trimmed by 6 bases and J by 3 bases, 5 bases remained unmatched. The CDR3: CASSAGQDYEQYF. The DNA for the CDR3 is TGTGCCAGCAGCGCCGGACAGGACTACGAGCAGTACTTC.

This rearrangement joins TRBV3-1 (or the pseudogene TRBV3-2) to TRBJ1-1; 10 nucleotides match TRBD1. Germline assignment: CDR1 LGHDT and CDR2 YNNKEL (reference sequence). This CDR3 comprises 15 residues. Trimming at V came to 6 bases and at J to 6 bases, leaving 10 bases not matched to a gene. In DNA, the CDR3 is TGTGCCAGCAGGGAGACAGGGGGCGAAAAATCTGAAGCTTTCTTT. Its translation: CASRETGGEKSEAFF.

This clone was recorded only once. V gene TRBV14 combines with J gene TRBJ2-7; 12 positions agree with TRBD1. The CDR3 spans 15 residues. Trimming removed 2 bases from V and 3 bases from J; junction bases left unmatched: 2. Germline CDR1 reads SGHDN; CDR2 reads FVKESK. The CDR3 region is CASSQRDRGHYEQYF. The CDR3 region has the DNA TGTGCCAGCAGCCAAAGGGACAGGGGGCACTACGAGCAGTACTTC. Drawing the rest from reference TRBV14 and TRBJ2-7, the complete variable domain is EAGVTQFPSHSVIEKGQTVTLRCDPISGHDNLYWYRRVMGKEIKFLLHFVKESKQDESGMPNNRFLAERTGGTYSTLKVQPAELEDSGVYFCASSQRDRGHYEQYFGPGTRLTVT.

This chain links TRBV3-1 (or the pseudogene TRBV3-2) with TRBJ2-2, with TRBD2 matching over 14 bases. Germline V gives CDR1 LGHDT, CDR2 YNNKEL (reference sequence). The CDR3 loop spans 21 amino acids. Trimming took 6 bases from V and 4 from J; bases not matched to a gene: 19. The CDR3 DNA reads TGTGCCAGCAGTATTAAAAGGGTGACTAGCGGGAGGGCCCGGGGCACCGGGGAGCTGTTTTTT. This encodes CASSIKRVTSGRARGTGELFF.

DNA for the CDR3: TGTGCCAGTAGTATGGGAACAAGAGCGGGAGTTTACAATGAGCAGTTCTTC. Amino acids: CASSMGTRAGVYNEQFF. The J gene is TRBJ2-1, the V gene TRBV19; 8 bases align to TRBD2. CDR1 LNHDA and CDR2 SQIVND come from the germline V gene (reference sequence). CDR3 length: 17 residues. V shed 3 bases and J 4 bases; nucleotides not matched to a gene: 11.

The V gene is TRBV9, the J gene TRBJ1-1; no reliable D call. V was cut by 4 bases and J by 1 base, with 20 bases left in between. Germline V CDR1 and CDR2: SGDLS, YYNGEE. This CDR3 comprises 17 residues. The CDR3 DNA sequence: TGTGCCAGCAGCTCCCTAGGAGGACGGCTGGGGAACACTGAAGCTTTCTTT. It is translated as CASSSLGGRLGNTEAFF.

V is TRBV7-2 and J is TRBJ2-2, with D possibly matching TRBD2 (6 bases). The V gene's germline CDR1 is SGHTA and CDR2 FQGNSA. Trimming cost V 1 base and J 4 bases, with 13 bases left between them. This CDR3 region has 16 residues. CDR3 residues: CASSLGGGFGTGELFF. Here the CDR3 DNA reads TGTGCCAGCAGCTTAGGGGGAGGATTCGGCACCGGGGAGCTGTTTTTT.

V gene TRBV19 combines with J gene TRBJ2-1, with 7 bases matching TRBD2. This CDR3 has 16 residues. J gave up 2 bases and V 5 bases, and 9 bases lay outside the gene matches. CDR1 and CDR2 from the germline V gene are LNHDA and SQIVND (reference sequence). The chain's CDR3 is CASSSGAGIAYNEQFF. As DNA, the CDR3 is TGTGCCAGTAGTTCGGGAGCGGGAATCGCCTACAATGAGCAGTTCTTC.

The chain joins TRBV7-9 to TRBJ1-2, with D possibly matching TRBD1 (5 bases). V lost 1 base to trimming and J lost 4 bases, with 10 bases between them. Germline values: CDR1 SEHNR, CDR2 FQNEAQ (reference sequence). The CDR3 contains 14 residues. CDR3 sequence (DNA): TGTGCCAGCAGCTTAGATGGGCAGGGCTATGGCTACACCTTC. It codes for CASSLDGQGYGYTF.

The chain is built from TRBV15 and TRBJ2-1; 8 bases are shared with TRBD2. This CDR3 contains 16 residues. Germline V gene data show CDR1 as LNHNV and CDR2 as YYDKDF (reference sequence). The ends lost 5 bases at V and 3 bases at J; junction bases unmatched: 9. CDR3 amino acids: CATSPRRGGVYNEQFF. CDR3 in DNA: TGTGCCACCAGCCCCCGCCGGGGGGGGGTCTACAATGAGCAGTTCTTC.